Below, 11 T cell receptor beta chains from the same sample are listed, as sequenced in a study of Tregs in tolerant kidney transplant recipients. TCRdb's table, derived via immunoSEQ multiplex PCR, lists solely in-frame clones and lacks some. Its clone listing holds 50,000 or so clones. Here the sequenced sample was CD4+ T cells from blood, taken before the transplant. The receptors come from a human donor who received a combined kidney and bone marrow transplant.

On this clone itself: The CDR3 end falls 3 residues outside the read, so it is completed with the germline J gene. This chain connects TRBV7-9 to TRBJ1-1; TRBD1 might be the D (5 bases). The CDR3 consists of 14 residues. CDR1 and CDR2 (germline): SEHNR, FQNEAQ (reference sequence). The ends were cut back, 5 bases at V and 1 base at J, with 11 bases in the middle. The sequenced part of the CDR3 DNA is TGTGCCAGCAGCACCAGACAGCAGAACACTGAA. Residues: CASSTRQQNTE. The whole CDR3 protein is CASSTRQQNTEAFF.

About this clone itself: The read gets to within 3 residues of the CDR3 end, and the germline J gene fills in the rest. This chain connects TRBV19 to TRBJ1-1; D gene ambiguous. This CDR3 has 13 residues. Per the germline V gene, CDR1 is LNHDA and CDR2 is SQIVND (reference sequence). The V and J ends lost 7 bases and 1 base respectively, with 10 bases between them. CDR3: CASTAGWNTEAFF. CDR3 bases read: TGTGCCAGTACGGCCGGGTGGAACACTGAA.

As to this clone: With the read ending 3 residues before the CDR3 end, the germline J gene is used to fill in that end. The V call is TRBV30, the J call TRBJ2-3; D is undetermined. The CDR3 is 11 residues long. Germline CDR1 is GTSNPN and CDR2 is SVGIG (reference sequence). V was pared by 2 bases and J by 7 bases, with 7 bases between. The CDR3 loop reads CAWSTYNTQYF. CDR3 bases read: TGTGCCTGGAGTACCTATAATACG.

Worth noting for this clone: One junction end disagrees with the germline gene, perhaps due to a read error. CDR3 residues: CSARDTRATQYF. CDR3 DNA (partial): TGTAGTGCCCGGGACACGCGCGCTACG. The chain has TRBV20-1 and TRBJ2-3, with a tentative D call TRBD1 (6 bases). The read terminates 3 residues ahead of where the CDR3 ends, so the germline J gene completes it. This CDR3 is built from 12 residues. Germline-derived CDR1 and CDR2 are DFQATT and SNEGSKA (reference sequence).

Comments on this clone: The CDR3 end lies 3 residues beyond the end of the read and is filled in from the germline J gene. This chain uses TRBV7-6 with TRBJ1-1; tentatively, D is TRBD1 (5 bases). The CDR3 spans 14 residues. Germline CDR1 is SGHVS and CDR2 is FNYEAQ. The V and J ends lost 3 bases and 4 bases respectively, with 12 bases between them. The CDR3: CASSLGGLGTEAFF. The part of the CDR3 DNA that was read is TGTGCCAGCAGCTTGGGGGGACTGGGCACTGAA.

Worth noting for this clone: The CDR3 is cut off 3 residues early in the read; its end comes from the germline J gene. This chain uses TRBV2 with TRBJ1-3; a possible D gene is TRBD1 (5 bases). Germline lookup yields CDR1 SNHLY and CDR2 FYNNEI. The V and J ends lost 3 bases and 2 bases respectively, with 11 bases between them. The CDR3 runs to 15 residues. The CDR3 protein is CASSEAGRTGNTIYF. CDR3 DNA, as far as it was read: TGTGCCAGCAGTGAGGCAGGGAGAACTGGAAACACC.

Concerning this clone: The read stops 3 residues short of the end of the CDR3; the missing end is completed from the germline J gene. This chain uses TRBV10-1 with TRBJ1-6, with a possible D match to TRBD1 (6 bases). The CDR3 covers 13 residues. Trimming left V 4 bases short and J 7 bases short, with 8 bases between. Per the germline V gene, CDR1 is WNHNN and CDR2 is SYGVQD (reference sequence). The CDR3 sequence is CASSGTDNSPLHF. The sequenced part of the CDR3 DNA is TGCGCCAGCAGTGGGACAGACAATTCACCC.

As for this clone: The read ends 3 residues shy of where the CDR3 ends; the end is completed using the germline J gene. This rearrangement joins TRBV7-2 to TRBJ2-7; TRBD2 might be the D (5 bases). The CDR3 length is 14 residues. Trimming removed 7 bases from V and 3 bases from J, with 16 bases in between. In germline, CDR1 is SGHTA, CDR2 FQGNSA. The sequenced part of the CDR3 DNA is TGTGCCAGCAATATACGGGGTAGCAGCTACGAG. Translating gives CASNIRGSSYE. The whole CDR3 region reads CASNIRGSSYEQYF.

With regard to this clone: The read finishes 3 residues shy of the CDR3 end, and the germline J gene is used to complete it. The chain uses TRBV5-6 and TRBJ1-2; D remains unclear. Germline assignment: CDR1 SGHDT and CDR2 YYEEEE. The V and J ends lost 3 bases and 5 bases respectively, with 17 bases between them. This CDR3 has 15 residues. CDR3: CASSYDNTASYGYTF. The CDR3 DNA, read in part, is TGTGCCAGCAGCTACGACAATACGGCGTCTTATGGC.

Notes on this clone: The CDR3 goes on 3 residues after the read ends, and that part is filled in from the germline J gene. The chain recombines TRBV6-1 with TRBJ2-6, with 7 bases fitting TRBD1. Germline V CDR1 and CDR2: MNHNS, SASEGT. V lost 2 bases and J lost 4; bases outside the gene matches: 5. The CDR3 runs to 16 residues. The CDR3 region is CASSETGVSGANVLTF. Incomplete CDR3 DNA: TGTGCCAGCAGTGAAACAGGGGTATCGGGGGCCAACGTC.

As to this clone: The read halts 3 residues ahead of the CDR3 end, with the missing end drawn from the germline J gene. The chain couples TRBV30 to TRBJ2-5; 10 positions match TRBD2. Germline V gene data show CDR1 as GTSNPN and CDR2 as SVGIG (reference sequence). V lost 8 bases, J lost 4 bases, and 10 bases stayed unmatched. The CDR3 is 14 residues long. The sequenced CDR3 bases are TGTGCCCGAGCGGGGGGGCAGGGTCGAGAGACC. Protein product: CARAGGQGRET. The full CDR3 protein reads CARAGGQGRETQYF.